The 30 T cell receptor beta chains reported below all come from one sample, sequenced in a study of T-cell reconstitution after alpha-beta-depleted transplantation in children. This sample's TCRbeta library carried unique molecular identifier barcodes. TCRdb re-called the PCR reads with MiXCR, one entry per CDR3 protein. The repertoire holds nearly 200,000 distinct CDR3 sequences, with just under 6.5% as singletons. The sequenced sample was PBMCs, obtained before TCRalphabeta/CD19-depleted stem cell transplant. The receptors shown here come from a girl under two years old with combined immunodeficiency, due to receive a stem cell transplant.

This clonotype was found many times. CDR3 in DNA: TGCGCCAGCAGCAGCGGCAGGTCTTACGAGCAGTACTTC. Its protein product is CASSSGRSYEQYF. The J gene is TRBJ2-7, the V gene TRBV5-1; weak D call: TRBD2 (5 bases). CDR1 is SGHRS, CDR2 YFSETQ, per germline. The ends were cut back, 4 bases at V and 4 bases at J, with 12 bases in the middle. The CDR3 runs to 13 residues.

This clonotype was picked up a small number of times. The chain uses TRBV28 and TRBJ2-7, with D possibly matching TRBD2 (6 bases). The V gene lost 2 bases and the J gene lost 2 bases, with 13 bases spanning the gap. The germline gives CDR1 MDHEN, CDR2 SYDVKM. The CDR3 covers 15 residues. The CDR3 loop is CASSLSGGTPYEQYF. In nucleotides, the CDR3 is TGTGCCAGCAGTTTAAGTGGGGGGACCCCCTACGAGCAGTACTTC.

This clonotype showed up just a few times. This chain uses TRBV5-6 with TRBJ2-3; D gene uncertain. This CDR3 comprises 16 residues. The germline V gene has CDR1 SGHDT and CDR2 YYEEEE. Trimming shortened V by 4 bases and J by 4 bases, and 19 bases separated the two germline ends. DNA for the CDR3: TGTGCCAGCAGCGCCGGAGTGGCCCTGAGCCCAGATACGCAGTATTTT. This gives the protein CASSAGVALSPDTQYF.

This clonotype was seen many times. The chain links TRBV12-3 or TRBV12-4 to TRBJ1-1, with TRBD1 identical over 7 bases. V lost 6 bases, J lost 3 bases, and 4 bases stayed unmatched. This CDR3 has 13 amino acids. CDR3 in amino acids: CASRPDRDTEAFF. The DNA for the CDR3 is TGTGCCAGCAGACCCGACAGGGACACTGAAGCTTTCTTT.

This clonotype was detected many times. This rearrangement joins TRBV11-2 to TRBJ2-7, with D perhaps given as TRBD1 or TRBD2 (5 bases each). Trimming took 5 bases from V and 7 from J, leaving 21 bases between them. The CDR3 consists of 15 residues. CDR1 is SGHAT and CDR2 is FQNNGV in the germline V gene. The CDR3 spells CASSRSGPRFIEQYF. CDR3 sequence (DNA): TGTGCCAGCAGCCGCTCGGGACCCCGCTTTATTGAGCAGTACTTC. The entire variable domain, with the rest obtained from reference TRBV11-2 and TRBJ2-7, is as follows: EAGVAQSPRYKIIEKRQSVAFWCNPISGHATLYWYQQILGQGPKLLIQFQNNGVVDDSQLPKDRFSAERLKGVDSTLKIQPAKLEDSAVYLCASSRSGPRFIEQYFGPGTRLTVT.

This clonotype was seen many times. V and J are TRBV7-8 and TRBJ2-7; D remains ambiguous. Germline V gene data show CDR1 as SGHVS and CDR2 as FQNEAQ. V dropped 1 base and J dropped 5 bases, with 3 bases sitting between them. The CDR3 loop spans 11 amino acids. The CDR3 is CASSLDDEQYF. The CDR3 DNA reads as TGTGCCAGCAGCTTAGATGACGAGCAGTACTTC.

This clonotype was seen at least ten times. V usage is TRBV28 and J usage is TRBJ2-1; D is perhaps TRBD1 (6 bases). Germline values: CDR1 MDHEN, CDR2 SYDVKM. V was clipped by 4 bases and J by 1 base, with 23 bases between them. The CDR3 spans 19 residues. The CDR3 coding sequence is TGTGCCAGCAGTTGGTCCAGGATCCAGGGGTATGGGTCCTACAATGAGCAGTTCTTC. Translating it yields CASSWSRIQGYGSYNEQFF.

In this sample, this clonotype turned up many times. The chain couples TRBV20-1 to TRBJ2-3, with unresolved D. V was pared by 6 bases and J by 4 bases, with 20 bases between. The CDR3 extends over 15 amino acids. In germline, CDR1 is DFQATT, CDR2 SNEGSKA (reference sequence). In nucleotides, the CDR3 is TGCAGTGCCGTCTCAAAGCGTGGGTTCGCAGATACGCAGTATTTT. This encodes CSAVSKRGFADTQYF.

Many counts were recorded for this clonotype. The rearrangement joins TRBV5-1 to TRBJ1-6; D may be TRBD1 (6 bases). The length of the CDR3 is 17 residues. V was cut by 0 bases and J by 6 bases, with 16 bases left in between. Germline values: CDR1 SGHRS, CDR2 YFSETQ. This CDR3 is CASSLVLSTGPNSPLHF. The CDR3 bases are TGCGCCAGCAGCTTGGTTCTTTCGACAGGCCCTAATTCACCCCTCCACTTT.

There are many counts of this clonotype. This rearrangement joins TRBV5-6 to TRBJ2-2; D is perhaps TRBD1 (6 bases). The germline V gene encodes CDR1 SGHDT and CDR2 YYEEEE. Trimming left V 4 bases short and J 6 bases short, with 13 bases between. The CDR3 is 14 amino acids. Written as DNA, the CDR3 is TGTGCCAGCAGCAAAAACCCAGGGGCCGGGGAGCTGTTTTTT. This codes for CASSKNPGAGELFF.

This clonotype showed up many times. The chain is built from TRBV7-9 and TRBJ2-7; tentatively, D is TRBD1 (6 bases). The V and J ends lost 5 bases and 4 bases respectively, with 21 bases between them. Germline lookup yields CDR1 SEHNR and CDR2 FQNEAQ (reference sequence). The CDR3 has 16 amino acids. CDR3 DNA sequence: TGTGCCAGCAGCCAAGCTGGGGACATTTCAGTTTACGAGCAGTACTTC. Translating it yields CASSQAGDISVYEQYF.

This clonotype has at least ten counts. An end of the junction does not agree with germline; a read error may underlie this. J is TRBJ2-1 and V is TRBV25-1, with D possibly being TRBD2 (6 bases). CDR3 length equals 14 residues. Germline V gene lookup returns CDR1 MGHDK and CDR2 SYGVNS. In DNA form, the CDR3 reads TGTGCCAGCAGTGCGTCGGGAGTATACACTGAGCAGTTCTTC. Translated: CASSASGVYTEQFF. Variable domain in full (rest from reference TRBV25-1 and TRBJ2-1): EADIYQTPRYLVIGTGKKITLECSQTMGHDKMYWYQQDPGMELHLIHYSYGVNSTEKGDLSSESTVSRIRTEHFPLTLESARPSHTSQYLCASSASGVYTEQFFGPGTRLTVL.

The table lists this clonotype with many counts. The rearrangement uses TRBV29-1 and TRBJ1-5, with D maybe TRBD1 (5 bases). The V end lost 3 bases, the J end lost 7 bases, and 13 bases lay between the germline ends. The CDR3 runs to 13 residues. Germline loops: CDR1 SQVTM, CDR2 ANQGSEA. The DNA for the CDR3 is TGCAGCGTTGATGCCGGGGGTGGGCAGCCCCAGCATTTT. Residues: CSVDAGGGQPQHF.

The sample holds many counts of this clonotype. V usage is TRBV30 and J usage is TRBJ1-1; possible D gene TRBD1, 5 bases. The CDR3 is made up of 11 amino acids. V shed 4 bases and J shed 8 bases, with 11 bases lying between them. CDR1 and CDR2 from the germline V gene are GTSNPN and SVGIG (reference sequence). The CDR3 reads CAWKGEGEAFF. The CDR3 DNA is TGTGCCTGGAAAGGTGAGGGGGAAGCTTTCTTT.

The chain combines TRBV5-1 with TRBJ1-2; D is undetermined. Trimming took 1 base from V and 6 from J, leaving 7 bases between them. Germline lookup yields CDR1 SGHRS and CDR2 YFSETQ. The CDR3 is 12 amino acids. CDR3 protein: CASSLPRDGYTF. In nucleotides, the CDR3 is TGCGCCAGCAGCTTGCCGAGGGATGGCTACACCTTC. The whole variable domain, filled in from reference TRBV5-1 and TRBJ1-2, reads KAGVTQTPRYLIKTRGQQVTLSCSPISGHRSVSWYQQTPGQGLQFLFEYFSETQRNKGNFPGRFSGRQFSNSRSEMNVSTLELGDSALYLCASSLPRDGYTFGSGTRLTVV.

This clonotype was found many times. This chain joins TRBV9 and TRBJ1-5; no definite D call. The germline CDR1 and CDR2 sequences are SGDLS and YYNGEE. With 1 base removed from V and 5 bases from J, the gap between germline ends came to 10 bases. There are 14 residues in the CDR3. CDR3: CASSVWGGDQPQHF. In DNA form, the CDR3 reads TGTGCCAGCAGCGTATGGGGAGGAGATCAGCCCCAGCATTTT.

This clonotype was detected ten times or more. CDR3 nucleotide sequence: TGTGCCAGCAGCATTACCACGACCGGATCTCAAAGGGGCGAGCAGTACTTC. Its translation is CASSITTTGSQRGEQYF. V gene TRBV7-8 combines with J gene TRBJ2-7; weak D call: TRBD1 (5 bases). Germline V CDR1 and CDR2: SGHVS, FQNEAQ. The V gene lost 5 bases and the J gene lost 6 bases, with 26 bases spanning the gap. This CDR3 comprises 17 residues.

This clonotype was recorded at least ten times. The CDR3 bases are TGTGCCAGCAGTACGACAGGGGAATGGAATGAGCAGTTCTTC. This encodes CASSTTGEWNEQFF. The chain joins TRBV25-1 to TRBJ2-1; 8 nucleotides line up with TRBD1. Germline V gene sequence: CDR1 MGHDK, CDR2 SYGVNS. The CDR3 has 14 amino acids. Trimming at V came to 5 bases and at J to 7 bases, leaving 7 bases not matched to a gene.

V is TRBV2 and J is TRBJ2-3, with no clear D. CDR1 is SNHLY, CDR2 FYNNEI, per germline. The CDR3 has 14 amino acids. The V end was cut by 8 bases, the J end by 3 bases, with 15 bases between. This CDR3 is CASPSLGKTDTQYF. The CDR3 bases are TGTGCCAGCCCTTCTCTTGGTAAAACAGATACGCAGTATTTT.

This clonotype was recorded a few times. The V gene is TRBV7-3, the J gene TRBJ2-1, with 10 bases fitting TRBD2. CDR1 and CDR2 from the germline V gene are SGHTA and FQGTGA. This CDR3 is 17 amino acids long. The ends lost 4 bases at V and 0 bases at J; junction bases unmatched: 6. The CDR3 DNA reads TGTGCCAGCAGCTCTCCTACTAGCGGGGTCTCCTACAATGAGCAGTTCTTC. Translated, it gives CASSSPTSGVSYNEQFF.

This clonotype was seen ten or more times. The genes are TRBV4-3 and TRBJ2-1, with D possibly TRBD2 on 7 matching bases. CDR3 size: 16 residues. The germline CDR1 and CDR2 sequences are LGHNA and YSLEER. The V end lost 1 base, the J end lost 5 bases, and 15 bases lay between the germline ends. CDR3 region: CASSQGGGGPNNEQFF. The CDR3 DNA reads TGCGCCAGCAGCCAAGGTGGGGGGGGGCCCAACAATGAGCAGTTCTTC.

This chain connects TRBV6-2 or TRBV6-3 to TRBJ2-6; the D is unclear. CDR1 and CDR2 (germline): MNHEY, SVGEGT. V was clipped by 5 bases and J by 0 bases, with 17 bases between them. The CDR3 contains 18 residues. The CDR3 sequence: CASSTIRTVISGANVLTF. CDR3 DNA sequence: TGTGCCAGCAGTACAATTCGCACTGTAATCTCTGGGGCCAACGTCCTGACTTTC.

The V gene is TRBV7-9, the J gene TRBJ2-7, with D possibly TRBD2 on 6 matching bases. Looked up from germline, CDR1 is SEHNR and CDR2 is FQNEAQ (reference sequence). Trimming cost V 4 bases and J 2 bases, with 15 bases left between them. The CDR3 loop spans 15 amino acids. The CDR3 nucleotides are TGTGCCAGCAGCTCTACCGGGACTGGGACCTACGAGCAGTACTTC. Amino acids: CASSSTGTGTYEQYF.

This clonotype was counted ten times or more. The chain has TRBV21-1 and TRBJ2-1; the table's D call of TRBD1 was not tested on the DNA. TRBV21-1 counts as a pseudogene. CDR3 size: 13 residues. This CDR3 is CASSPRAGHEQFF. CDR3 nucleotide sequence: TGTGCCAGCAGCCCCAGAGCAGGGCATGAGCAGTTCTTC.

J is TRBJ1-5 and V is TRBV7-9, with 9 bases identical to TRBD1. The junction had 9 bases not matched to a gene; V was cut back by 5 bases and J by 7 bases. The CDR3 has 15 residues. Germline lookup yields CDR1 SEHNR and CDR2 FQNEAQ (reference sequence). The CDR3 here is CASSRGQGSGQPQHF. CDR3 sequence (DNA): TGTGCCAGCAGCCGGGGACAGGGATCGGGACAGCCCCAGCATTTT. Supplemented by reference TRBV7-9 and TRBJ1-5, the full variable domain reads DTGVSQNPRHKITKRGQNVTFRCDPISEHNRLYWYRQTLGQGPEFLTYFQNEAQLEKSRLLSDRFSAERPKGSFSTLEIQRTEQGDSAMYLCASSRGQGSGQPQHFGDGTRLSIL.

This clonotype was counted ten times or more. The V call is TRBV7-9, the J call TRBJ2-3, with 7 bases identical to TRBD2. Germline CDR1 and CDR2: SEHNR and FQNEAQ (reference sequence). This CDR3 has 16 residues. V lost 3 bases and J lost 0; bases outside the gene matches: 6. The CDR3 sequence: CASSLVGGTSTDTQYF. DNA of the CDR3: TGTGCCAGCAGCTTGGTCGGGGGGACTAGCACAGATACGCAGTATTTT.

This clonotype was found many times. This chain joins TRBV6-1 and TRBJ2-7; TRBD2 agrees at 9 bases. Germline V gene data show CDR1 as MNHNS and CDR2 as SASEGT. J lost 1 base, V lost 6 bases, and 7 bases had no gene match. CDR3 length: 15 residues. CDR3 in DNA: TGTGCCAGCAGGGCCGCGGGAGGGAAATCCTACGAGCAGTACTTC. Protein: CASRAAGGKSYEQYF.

This clonotype was counted at least ten times. This sequence joins TRBV27 and TRBJ2-6, with D possibly being TRBD1 (5 bases). This CDR3 comprises 18 residues. Germline V gene sequence: CDR1 MNHEY, CDR2 SMNVEV (reference sequence). The V end was cut by 7 bases, the J end by 0 bases, with 19 bases between. The CDR3 DNA sequence: TGTGCCAGCAACGGATCCTCGCTTAGGGGCTCTGGGGCCAACGTCCTGACTTTC. Encoded protein: CASNGSSLRGSGANVLTF.

The chain recombines TRBV7-9 with TRBJ1-2; 8 positions agree with TRBD1. The CDR3 has 12 residues. The V gene's germline CDR1 is SEHNR and CDR2 FQNEAQ (reference sequence). The J segment lost 10 bases and the V segment lost 1 base, leaving 2 bases of the junction unmatched. The CDR3 DNA sequence: TGTGCCAGCAGCTTAGGGACAGGGTACTACACCTTC. Protein sequence: CASSLGTGYYTF.

The chain has TRBV5-6 and TRBJ2-1; D may match TRBD1 or TRBD2 (5 bases each). Germline lookup yields CDR1 SGHDT and CDR2 YYEEEE. This CDR3 is 11 amino acids long. Trimming removed 8 bases at V and 10 bases at J, with 13 bases between. CDR3 in DNA: TGTGCCAGGAGCCCCGGGGACGAGCAGTTCTTC. This translates into CARSPGDEQFF. The complete variable domain, with remaining parts taken from reference TRBV5-6 and TRBJ2-1, reads DAGVTQSPTHLIKTRGQQVTLRCSPKSGHDTVSWYQQALGQGPQFIFQYYEEEERQRGNFPDRFSGHQFPNYSSELNVNALLLGDSALYLCARSPGDEQFFGPGTRLTVL.